This passage covers 9 T cell receptor beta chains from one sample sequenced in a study of T cell responses to AZD1222 COVID-19 vaccine (dated by TCRdb to 2020 to 2023). The time point label, read with the paper, signifies: baseline before first vaccination. The library was made by the immunoSEQ multiplex PCR assay. What TCRdb holds here is the immuneACCESS table cut down to in-frame rearrangements. Part of the clones is not present; checked against another copy, under half of the missing clones reflect an unresolved V gene, and the others are unexplained. Counted in this sample were 150,000 to 180,000 clones; 90% of them appeared once. The ten largest clones capture roughly 1.9% of the sample. Source: peripheral blood, taken on day 0 of AZD1222 vaccination. The receptors here all came from an adult in good health.

The rearrangement uses TRBV28 and TRBJ1-6, with D possibly TRBD1 on 5 matching bases. V lost 6 bases, J lost 9 bases, and 9 bases lay in between. The length of the CDR3 is 12 residues. Per the germline V gene, CDR1 is MDHEN and CDR2 is SYDVKM. The CDR3 region is CASRQEGSPLHF. DNA of the CDR3: TGTGCCAGCAGACAGGAAGGTTCACCCCTCCACTTT.

The chain is built from TRBV6-2 or TRBV6-3 and TRBJ2-7; tentatively, D is TRBD2 (5 bases). In germline, CDR1 is MNHEY, CDR2 SVGEGT. Trimming removed 2 bases from V and 0 bases from J, with 11 bases in between. The CDR3 runs 15 residues. CDR3 coding DNA: TGTGCCAGCAGTTACACCACTAGTGACTCCTACGAGCAGTACTTC. As protein: CASSYTTSDSYEQYF.

The rearrangement joins TRBV28 to TRBJ2-2; no reliable D call. This CDR3 has 15 residues. V was trimmed by 3 bases and J by 4 bases, leaving 12 bases between them. Germline CDR1 MDHEN, CDR2 SYDVKM. Written as DNA, the CDR3 is TGTGCCAGCAGTTTTCGGAAGGCTGGCACCGGGGAGCTGTTTTTT. Translated: CASSFRKAGTGELFF.

The J gene is TRBJ1-1, the V gene TRBV15; no definite D call. The CDR3 length is 15 residues. Per the germline V gene, CDR1 is LNHNV and CDR2 is YYDKDF (reference sequence). The germline V and J ends were trimmed by 2 bases and 0 bases, with 10 bases remaining between them. CDR3 in amino acids: CATSRIQNMNTEAFF. The CDR3 nucleotides are TGTGCCACCAGCAGAATACAGAACATGAACACTGAAGCTTTCTTT.

The V call is TRBV18, the J call TRBJ2-1; perhaps TRBD2 as D (6 bases). V lost 0 bases to trimming and J lost 4 bases, with 10 bases between them. Germline V CDR1 and CDR2: KGHSH, LQKENI. The CDR3 contains 15 residues. The CDR3 protein is CASSPPGGIYNEQFF. The CDR3 nucleotides read TGTGCCAGCTCACCACCGGGCGGGATTTACAATGAGCAGTTCTTC.

The J gene is TRBJ1-1, the V gene TRBV28; D possibly corresponds to TRBD1 (6 bases). V was shortened by 6 bases and J by 4 bases, with 15 bases between the two germline ends. The germline gives CDR1 MDHEN, CDR2 SYDVKM. The CDR3 runs 14 residues. The chain's CDR3 is CASRKSGGVTEAFF. CDR3 DNA: TGTGCCAGCAGAAAGAGCGGGGGCGTCACTGAAGCTTTCTTT.

The chain has TRBV6-2 or TRBV6-3 and TRBJ2-5, with D perhaps matching TRBD1 (8 bases). The V end was cut by 6 bases, the J end by 5 bases, with 16 bases between. The CDR3 consists of 14 residues. Germline assignment: CDR1 MNHEY and CDR2 SVGEGT. The DNA for the CDR3 is TGTGCCAGCAGCCGTGACAGGGGAGGGGAGACCCAGTACTTC. Translation: CASSRDRGGETQYF.

The chain is built from TRBV7-3 and TRBJ2-2; 7 nucleotides align to TRBD1. The V segment lost 2 bases and the J segment 7 bases; nucleotides outside the gene matches: 10. The length of the CDR3 is 16 residues. CDR1 and CDR2 from the germline V gene are SGHTA and FQGTGA. The CDR3 DNA reads as TGTGCCAGCAGCTTAGACAGGGCTGTACCTGGCGGGGAGCTGTTTTTT. Amino acids: CASSLDRAVPGGELFF.

The gene calls are TRBV7-9 and TRBJ2-1, with 12 bases that match TRBD1. The ends lost 4 bases at V and 6 bases at J; junction bases unmatched: 4. Germline-derived CDR1 and CDR2 are SEHNR and FQNEAQ (reference sequence). The CDR3 extends over 15 amino acids. Here the CDR3 DNA reads TGTGCCAGCAGCTCGGGACAGGGGGCTGGCAATGAGCAGTTCTTC. This gives the protein CASSSGQGAGNEQFF.